This record concerns one TCR beta chain sequence. These data come from a study of OX40 agonist ivuxolimab in advanced cancers. About the study: The study reported partial responses in three patients: one hepatocellular carcinoma, two cutaneous melanoma.

People who had autoimmune disease history or systemic immunosuppression were excluded. J was trimmed by 6 bases and V by 4 bases; bases with no gene match: 10. The length of the CDR3 is 15 residues. Germline loops: CDR1 LGHNA, CDR2 YSLEER. Sequenced by immunoSEQ multiplex PCR; TCRdb stores in-frame clones only, minus some. The sample includes some 74,000 clones, 85% seen only once; the top ten take under 0.55%. The input for sequencing was CD4+ or CD8+ T cells sorted from blood, taken in a trial of the OX40 agonist ivuxolimab. This TCR was sampled from an adult with an advanced solid tumor such as melanoma, head and neck, liver or kidney cancer. The chain recombines TRBV4-3 with TRBJ2-7; 9 bases are a match to TRBD1. CDR3 in amino acids: CASSRVSGQGGEQYF. DNA for the CDR3: TGCGCCAGCAGCCGAGTGTCGGGACAGGGCGGCGAGCAGTACTTC.